This T cell receptor beta chain stems from a study of blood T cells in healthy people across ages. Trimming pared 5 bases from V and 2 bases from J, leaving 15 bases between. This CDR3 comprises 16 residues. A J-beta primer mix and a sample-barcoded 5' primer were used in a second PCR of about 6 to 12 cycles. TCRdb independently ran MiXCR on the 5' RACE reads; one entry per CDR3 protein. This table has 800,000 to 1,300,000 distinct CDR3 sequences, roughly 24% appearing once. This clonotype was counted only a few times. In addition, the sample was reused for a study of T cells of mothers and their children.

The rearrangement uses TRBV12-3 or TRBV12-4 and TRBJ2-2, with D possibly TRBD2 on 6 matching bases. The sequence was collected from a girl aged 2 to 9 in good health. The sample comprised blood. CDR3 nucleotide sequence: TGTGCCAGCAGTCGTAGGCGGGATCTTAACACCGGGGAGCTGTTTTTT. Translating it yields CASSRRRDLNTGELFF.